The entry below describes one TCR beta chain. Trimming removed 1 base from V and 4 bases from J; junction bases left unmatched: 5. This CDR3 is 17 amino acids long. Germline CDR1 is MDHEN and CDR2 is SYDVKM. The record originates from a study of blood T cell repertoires in COVID-19. Study background: Acute-phase and convalescent COVID-19 samples originated in the United States, Italy and Spain. PBMCs, B-cell-depleted T cells, or T cells were the source of the cDNA or gDNA that made up the material.

Study processing details: How many nucleated cells were present was estimated from reference gene primer amplification. Produced via immunoSEQ multiplex PCR; TCRdb's table is partial and in-frame only. V, J and clone size were drawn from that table, and D and trimming were deduced from the DNA. Of some 110,000 clones in the sample, roughly nine tenths are singletons; the top ten hold 7.7%. The sample taken for sequencing was peripheral blood. The chain employs TRBV28 and TRBJ2-6, with 9 bases matching TRBD1. The sequence was obtained from a human donor in a cohort sampled during active COVID-19. CDR3 nucleotides: TGTGCCAGCAGTTTATCCACAGGGGGCCAGGGGGCCAACGTCCTGACTTTC. Protein: CASSLSTGGQGANVLTF.